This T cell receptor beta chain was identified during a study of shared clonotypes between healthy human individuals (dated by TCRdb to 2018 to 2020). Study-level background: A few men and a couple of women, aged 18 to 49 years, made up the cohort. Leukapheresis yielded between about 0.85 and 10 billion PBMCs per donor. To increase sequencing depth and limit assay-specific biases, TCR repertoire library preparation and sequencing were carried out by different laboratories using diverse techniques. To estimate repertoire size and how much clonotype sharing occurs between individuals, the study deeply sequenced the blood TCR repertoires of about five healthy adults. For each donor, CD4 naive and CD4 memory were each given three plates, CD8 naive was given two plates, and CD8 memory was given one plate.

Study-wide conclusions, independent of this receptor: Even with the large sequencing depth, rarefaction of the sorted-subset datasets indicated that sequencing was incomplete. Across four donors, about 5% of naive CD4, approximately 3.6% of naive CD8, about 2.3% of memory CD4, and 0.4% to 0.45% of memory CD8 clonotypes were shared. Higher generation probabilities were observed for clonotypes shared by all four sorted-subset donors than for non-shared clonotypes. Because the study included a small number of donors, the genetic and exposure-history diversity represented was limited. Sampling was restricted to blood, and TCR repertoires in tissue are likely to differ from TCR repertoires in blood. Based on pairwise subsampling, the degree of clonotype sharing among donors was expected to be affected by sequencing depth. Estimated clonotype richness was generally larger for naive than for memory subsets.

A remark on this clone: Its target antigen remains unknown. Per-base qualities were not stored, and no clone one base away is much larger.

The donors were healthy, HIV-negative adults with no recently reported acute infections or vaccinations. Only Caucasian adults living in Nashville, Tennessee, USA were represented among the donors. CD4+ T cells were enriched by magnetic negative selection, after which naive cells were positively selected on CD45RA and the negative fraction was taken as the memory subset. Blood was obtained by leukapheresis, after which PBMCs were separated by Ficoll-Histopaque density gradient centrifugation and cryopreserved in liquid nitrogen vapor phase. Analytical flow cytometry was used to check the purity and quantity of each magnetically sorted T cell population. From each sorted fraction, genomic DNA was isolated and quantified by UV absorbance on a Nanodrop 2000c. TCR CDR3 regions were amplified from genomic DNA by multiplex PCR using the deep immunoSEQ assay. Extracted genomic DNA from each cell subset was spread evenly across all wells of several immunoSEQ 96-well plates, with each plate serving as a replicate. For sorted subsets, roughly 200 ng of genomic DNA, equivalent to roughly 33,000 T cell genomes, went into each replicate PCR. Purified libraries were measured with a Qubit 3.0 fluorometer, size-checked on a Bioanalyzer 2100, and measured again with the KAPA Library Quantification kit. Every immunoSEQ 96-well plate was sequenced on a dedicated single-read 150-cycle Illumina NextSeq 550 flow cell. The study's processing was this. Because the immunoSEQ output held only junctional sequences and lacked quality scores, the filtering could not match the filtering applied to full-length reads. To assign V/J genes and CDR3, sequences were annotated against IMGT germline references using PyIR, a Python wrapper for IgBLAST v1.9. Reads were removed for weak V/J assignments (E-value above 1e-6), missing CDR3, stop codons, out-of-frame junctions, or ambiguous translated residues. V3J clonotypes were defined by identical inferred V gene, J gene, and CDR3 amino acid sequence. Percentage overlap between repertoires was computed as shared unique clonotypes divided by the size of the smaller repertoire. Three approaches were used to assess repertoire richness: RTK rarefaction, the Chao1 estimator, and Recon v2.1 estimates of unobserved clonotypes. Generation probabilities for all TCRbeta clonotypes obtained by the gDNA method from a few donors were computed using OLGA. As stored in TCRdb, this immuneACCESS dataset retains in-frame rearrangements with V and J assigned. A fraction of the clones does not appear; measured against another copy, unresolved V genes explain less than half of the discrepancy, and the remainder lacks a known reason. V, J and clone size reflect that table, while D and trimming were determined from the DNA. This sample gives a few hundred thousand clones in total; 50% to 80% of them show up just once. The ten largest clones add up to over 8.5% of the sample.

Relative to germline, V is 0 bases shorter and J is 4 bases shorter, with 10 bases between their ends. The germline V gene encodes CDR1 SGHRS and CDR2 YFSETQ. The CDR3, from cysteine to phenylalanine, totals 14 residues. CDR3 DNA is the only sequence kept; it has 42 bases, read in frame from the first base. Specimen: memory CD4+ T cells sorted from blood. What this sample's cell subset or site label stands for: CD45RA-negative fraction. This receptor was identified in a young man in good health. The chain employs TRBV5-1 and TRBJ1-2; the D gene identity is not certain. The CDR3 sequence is CASSLAVTSYGYTF. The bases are TGCGCCAGCAGCTTGGCGGTTACCTCCTATGGCTACACCTTC.